What follows are 29 T cell receptor beta chains derived from one specimen sequenced in a study of cytomegalovirus exposure and HLA in healthy donors. The PCR ran on 60 Vbeta and 13 Jbeta primers. Some clones are missing from TCRdb's copy, which holds only in-frame ones; the method was immunoSEQ multiplex PCR. The top ten hold roughly 10% of the sample, which has some 210,000 clones, about 85% seen once. Sequenced sample: PBMCs. The receptors were sampled from a woman aged 45-65 years in good health and CMV-seropositive.

This chain joins TRBV7-3 and TRBJ2-1, with TRBD1 identical over 12 bases. CDR3 length: 16 residues. V shed 2 bases, J shed 9 bases, and the junction held 8 bases outside the gene matches. The germline CDR1 and CDR2 sequences are SGHTA and FQGTGA. The CDR3 DNA sequence: TGTGCCAGCAGCTTATGGCCGGGACAGGGGGCGGTTGAGCAGTTCTTC. It specifies CASSLWPGQGAVEQFF.

This clone was seen only a few times. CDR3 bases: TGTGCCAGCAGTCAAACGCCGAATGCGAATCAGCCCCAGCATTTT. It codes for CASSQTPNANQPQHF. The chain employs TRBV27 and TRBJ1-5; D ambiguous. The CDR3 has 15 amino acids. The V and J ends lost 5 bases and 4 bases respectively, with 15 bases between them. Germline CDR1 MNHEY, CDR2 SMNVEV (reference sequence).

This chain links TRBV2 with TRBJ1-5; TRBD1 matches 11 bases. The V segment lost 6 bases and the J segment 2 bases; nucleotides outside the gene matches: 3. The CDR3 sequence is 15 residues long. Germline V gene lookup returns CDR1 SNHLY and CDR2 FYNNEI. CDR3 sequence: CASRGTGGGNQPQHF. The DNA of the CDR3 is TGTGCCAGCAGAGGGACAGGGGGGGGCAATCAGCCCCAGCATTTT.

The gene calls are TRBV2 and TRBJ1-2; tentatively, D is TRBD1 (6 bases). The CDR3 runs to 15 residues. Germline V gene data show CDR1 as SNHLY and CDR2 as FYNNEI. Deletions cut 6 bases from V and 3 bases from J, with 17 bases between. CDR3 region: CASSPMGGGDYGYTF. The CDR3 DNA reads as TGTGCCAGCAGCCCCATGGGGGGGGGCGACTATGGCTACACCTTC.

This rearrangement joins TRBV5-6 to TRBJ1-1; TRBD1 aligns across 10 bases. Looked up from germline, CDR1 is SGHDT and CDR2 is YYEEEE. The V and J ends lost 5 bases and 5 bases, in that order; junction bases with no gene match: 9. This CDR3 region has 15 residues. The CDR3 reads CASSPGTGVGTEAFF. The CDR3 region has the DNA TGTGCCAGCAGTCCCGGGACAGGGGTCGGGACTGAAGCTTTCTTT.

The gene calls are TRBV5-1 and TRBJ2-3; 9 positions agree with TRBD2. With 1 base clipped from V and 4 bases from J, the junction kept 4 bases outside the gene matches. CDR1 and CDR2 (germline): SGHRS, YFSETQ. CDR3 length: 15 residues. The CDR3 DNA sequence: TGCGCCAGCAGCTTGAGAGGACTAGCGCCAGATACGCAGTATTTT. It yields the protein CASSLRGLAPDTQYF.

This chain links TRBV13 with TRBJ2-7; no firm D call. The ends were cut back, 2 bases at V and 3 bases at J, with 8 bases in the middle. The CDR3 has 13 amino acids. The germline CDR1 and CDR2 sequences are PRHDT and FYEKMQ (reference sequence). The CDR3 is CASSLYRSYEQYF. Written as DNA, the CDR3 is TGTGCCAGCAGCTTATACCGTAGCTACGAGCAGTACTTC. The full variable domain, completed using reference TRBV13 and TRBJ2-7, is AAGVIQSPRHLIKEKRETATLKCYPIPRHDTVYWYQQGPGQDPQFLISFYEKMQSDKGSIPDRFSAQQFSDYHSELNMSSLELGDSALYFCASSLYRSYEQYFGPGTRLTVT.

This chain uses TRBV30 with TRBJ1-5; D gene ambiguous. The CDR3 length is 13 residues. Between the trimmed V and J ends, which lost 2 bases and 2 bases, there was a span of 7 bases. Germline-derived CDR1 and CDR2 are GTSNPN and SVGIG (reference sequence). The CDR3 bases are TGTGCCTGGAGTATCGGGGGCAATCAGCCCCAGCATTTT. This codes for CAWSIGGNQPQHF.

The V gene is TRBV29-1, the J gene TRBJ2-7; D might be TRBD2 (5 bases). V lost 6 bases and J 5 bases, leaving 14 bases between the germline ends. CDR3 length equals 12 residues. Germline V CDR1 and CDR2: SQVTM, ANQGSEA. CDR3 sequence: CSVTLLRDEQYF. CDR3 DNA sequence: TGCAGCGTGACCCTCTTGAGGGACGAGCAGTACTTC.

J is TRBJ1-2 and V is TRBV4-1; a possible D gene is TRBD1 (6 bases). V lost 4 bases to trimming and J lost 0 bases, with 12 bases between them. The length of the CDR3 is 15 residues. Germline V CDR1 and CDR2: MGHRA, YSYEKL. In nucleotides, the CDR3 is TGCGCCAGCAGCCCTGGTTCAGGGGCTAACTATGGCTACACCTTC. This codes for CASSPGSGANYGYTF.

This chain connects TRBV7-2 to TRBJ2-7; TRBD1 might be the D (6 bases). Germline loops: CDR1 SGHTA, CDR2 FQGNSA. The V gene lost 5 bases and the J gene lost 0 bases, with 14 bases spanning the gap. The CDR3 loop spans 15 amino acids. DNA of the CDR3: TGTGCCAGCAGCACAGGGCCCATATACTCCTACGAGCAGTACTTC. Translating gives CASSTGPIYSYEQYF.

This clone was seen only a few times. V and J are TRBV19 and TRBJ1-5; D gene uncertain. Per the germline V gene, CDR1 is LNHDA and CDR2 is SQIVND (reference sequence). V was clipped by 7 bases and J by 0 bases, with 13 bases between them. CDR3 length equals 15 residues. The CDR3 DNA follows: TGTGCCAGTATCTCCAAGAGGCTTAGCAATCAGCCCCAGCATTTT. Translated: CASISKRLSNQPQHF.

The chain joins TRBV10-2 to TRBJ1-6, with D possibly being TRBD1 (5 bases). This CDR3 contains 15 residues. V lost 5 bases and J lost 6, with 14 bases in between. Germline V gene sequence: CDR1 WSHSY, CDR2 SAAADI. The CDR3 DNA sequence: TGCGCCAGCAGTACCCCGGGACTGGGTAATTCACCCCTCCACTTT. Amino acid sequence: CASSTPGLGNSPLHF.

The rearrangement uses TRBV9 and TRBJ1-3, with TRBD1 matching over 8 bases. The germline V gene has CDR1 SGDLS and CDR2 YYNGEE. The CDR3 is made up of 18 amino acids. Trimming took 0 bases from V and 0 from J; bases not matched to a gene: 8. The chain's CDR3 is CASSVDIGQGSSGNTIYF. CDR3 sequence (DNA): TGTGCCAGCAGCGTAGACATCGGACAGGGATCCTCTGGAAACACCATATATTTT.

The gene calls are TRBV2 and TRBJ2-7; tentative D call: TRBD1 (6 bases). Germline CDR1 SNHLY, CDR2 FYNNEI. Trimming took 11 bases from V and 0 from J, leaving 11 bases between them. CDR3 length: 12 amino acids. The CDR3 spells CAARTDSYEQYF. The CDR3 coding sequence is TGTGCCGCCCGGACAGACTCCTACGAGCAGTACTTC.

This chain links TRBV5-1 with TRBJ1-2; D is undetermined. Trimming shortened V by 1 base and J by 8 bases, and 15 bases separated the two germline ends. Germline CDR1 SGHRS, CDR2 YFSETQ. The CDR3 loop spans 14 amino acids. This chain's CDR3 is CASSLIVGAGGYTF. The CDR3 nucleotides read TGCGCCAGCAGCTTGATTGTGGGTGCGGGAGGCTACACCTTC. The variable domain in full, with the rest retrieved from reference TRBV5-1 and TRBJ1-2, is KAGVTQTPRYLIKTRGQQVTLSCSPISGHRSVSWYQQTPGQGLQFLFEYFSETQRNKGNFPGRFSGRQFSNSRSEMNVSTLELGDSALYLCASSLIVGAGGYTFGSGTRLTVV.

The V and J genes are TRBV7-9 and TRBJ1-2, with D perhaps matching TRBD1 (5 bases). The CDR3 sequence is 14 residues long. V was pared by 1 base and J by 6 bases, with 12 bases between. Germline V gene sequence: CDR1 SEHNR, CDR2 FQNEAQ (reference sequence). The CDR3 region has the DNA TGTGCCAGCAGCTTAGATTCAGGGTATAATGGCTACACCTTC. Its translation is CASSLDSGYNGYTF.

J is TRBJ1-2 and V is TRBV7-3; a possible D gene is TRBD1 (5 bases). V gave up 3 bases and J gave up 3 bases, with 14 bases separating them. The CDR3 is 15 residues long. The germline V gene encodes CDR1 SGHTA and CDR2 FQGTGA. CDR3: CASSFQGGADYGYTF. The CDR3 DNA reads as TGTGCCAGCAGCTTCCAGGGTGGGGCAGACTATGGCTACACCTTC. Combining the CDR3 with reference TRBV7-3 and TRBJ1-2 gives the whole variable domain GAGVSQTPSNKVTEKGKYVELRCDPISGHTALYWYRQSLGQGPEFLIYFQGTGAADDSGLPNDRFFAVRPEGSVSTLKIQRTERGDSAVYLCASSFQGGADYGYTFGSGTRLTVV.

The rearrangement joins TRBV18 to TRBJ1-1; no reliable D call. Per the germline V gene, CDR1 is KGHSH and CDR2 is LQKENI. The V end lost 5 bases, the J end lost 1 base, and 11 bases lay between the germline ends. The CDR3 runs to 14 residues. The CDR3 bases are TGTGCCAGCTCAGCTCTGGCGGAGAACACTGAAGCTTTCTTT. This gives the protein CASSALAENTEAFF. The full variable domain, in which reference TRBV18 and TRBJ1-1 provide the parts outside the CDR3, is NAGVMQNPRHLVRRRGQEARLRCSPMKGHSHVYWYRQLPEEGLKFMVYLQKENIIDESGMPKERFSAEFPKEGPSILRIQQVVRGDSAAYFCASSALAENTEAFFGQGTRLTVV.

This clone has more than one count but fewer than ten. The gene calls are TRBV30 and TRBJ2-3; a possible D gene is TRBD1 (5 bases). The germline V gene has CDR1 GTSNPN and CDR2 SVGIG (reference sequence). The CDR3 totals 12 residues. Trimming removed 5 bases from V and 5 bases from J, with 11 bases in between. The CDR3 bases are TGTGCCTGGGGTCCAGGGCTAGATACGCAGTATTTT. This sequence encodes CAWGPGLDTQYF.

V and J are TRBV15 and TRBJ2-5; 12 bases fit TRBD2. The CDR3 sequence is 15 residues long. V lost 11 bases, J lost 1 base, and 8 bases stayed unmatched. Germline V gene data show CDR1 as LNHNV and CDR2 as YYDKDF (reference sequence). The CDR3 bases are TGTGCCTCCCGGCCACTAGCGGGGGGCCAAGAGACCCAGTACTTC. Its protein is CASRPLAGGQETQYF.

DNA for the CDR3: TGTGCCAGCAGCCCCCTTAAAGACAGGGCCTACGAGCAGTACTTC. Amino acids: CASSPLKDRAYEQYF. The chain joins TRBV11-2 to TRBJ2-7; 7 bases fit TRBD1. V was pared by 5 bases and J by 2 bases, with 9 bases of the junction left unmatched. This CDR3 is built from 15 residues. Germline V CDR1 and CDR2: SGHAT, FQNNGV.

The gene calls are TRBV20-1 and TRBJ2-5, with D perhaps matching TRBD2 (5 bases). V shed 3 bases and J shed 8 bases, with 7 bases lying between them. The CDR3 is 10 amino acids. CDR1 and CDR2 from the germline V gene are DFQATT and SNEGSKA (reference sequence). As DNA, the CDR3 is TGCAGTGCTAGCCGGGATACCCAGTACTTC. Protein: CSASRDTQYF.

This sequence joins TRBV10-3 and TRBJ2-3, with 8 bases identical to TRBD2. CDR3 length: 14 residues. From germline, CDR1 is ENHRY and CDR2 SYGVKD. Trimming at V came to 4 bases and at J to 1 base, leaving 1 base not matched to a gene. The CDR3 DNA reads TGTGCCATCAGTGCTAGCGGGCGCACAGATACGCAGTATTTT. Its translation: CAISASGRTDTQYF.

The chain combines TRBV7-3 with TRBJ1-3, with unresolved D. CDR3 length: 16 amino acids. Trimming took off 6 bases at V and 0 bases at J, with 15 bases between the two ends. Germline CDR1 SGHTA, CDR2 FQGTGA. The CDR3 here is CASSYGAVNSGNTIYF. The CDR3 nucleotides read TGTGCCAGCAGTTACGGAGCCGTCAACTCTGGAAACACCATATATTTT.

V usage is TRBV5-1 and J usage is TRBJ1-6, with a weak D call TRBD1 (5 bases). From germline, CDR1 is SGHRS and CDR2 YFSETQ. Trimming pared 4 bases from V and 8 bases from J, leaving 10 bases between. The CDR3 covers 13 residues. CDR3 loop: CASSPGGDSPLHF. The CDR3 DNA reads TGCGCCAGCAGCCCGGGGGGGGATTCACCCCTCCACTTT.

This chain joins TRBV29-1 and TRBJ1-1; TRBD1 matches at 7 bases. V lost 3 bases and J lost 4; bases outside the gene matches: 5. The CDR3 extends over 13 amino acids. In germline, CDR1 is SQVTM, CDR2 ANQGSEA. The CDR3 loop reads CSVEERTGTEAFF. The CDR3 region has the DNA TGCAGCGTTGAGGAGAGGACAGGCACTGAAGCTTTCTTT.

This clone has more than one count but fewer than ten. This chain uses TRBV2 with TRBJ1-6; 8 bases line up with TRBD1. The V segment lost 9 bases and the J segment 4 bases; nucleotides outside the gene matches: 5. CDR3 size: 14 residues. CDR1 is SNHLY and CDR2 is FYNNEI in the germline V gene. This chain's CDR3 is CARQGADYNSPLHF. The CDR3 DNA reads as TGTGCCAGGCAGGGGGCAGATTATAATTCACCCCTCCACTTT.

This chain uses TRBV5-4 with TRBJ1-2; 8 nucleotides agree with TRBD1. Trimming at V came to 4 bases and at J to 0 bases, leaving 5 bases not matched to a gene. The germline V gene encodes CDR1 SGHNT and CDR2 YYREEE (reference sequence). CDR3 size: 15 residues. Written as DNA, the CDR3 is TGTGCCAGCAGCCACCGACAGGGGCCTAACTATGGCTACACCTTC. As protein: CASSHRQGPNYGYTF.